Listed below are T cell receptor beta chains from one sample, sequenced in a study of a mutant IDH1 vaccine in newly diagnosed glioma. Their recognized antigens are unknown. Sequenced by immunoSEQ multiplex PCR; TCRdb stores in-frame clones only, minus some. This table has about 26,000 clones, more than 65% appearing once. The source was PBMCs, collected from a glioma patient whose treatment included an IDH1 peptide vaccine. All receptors derive from a man in his forties or fifties with glioma. Some clones in this sample may be carry-over from other donors' samples. The CDR3 runs from the conserved cysteine through the conserved F or W. D genes are given only for firm matches. Part of the rows lack a size; the others show once, few, many or a class for expanded clones.

d_call: TRBD1; v_call: TRBV6-6; j_call: TRBJ1-2; clone_size: NA; cdr3_nt: TGTGCCAGCAGTTCGCCCGGGACAGGGGGCACCTATGGCTACACCTTC; cdr3_aa: CASSSPGTGGTYGYTF
d_call: NA; v_call: TRBV6-5; j_call: TRBJ1-6; clone_size: NA; cdr3_nt: TGTGCCAGCCAAATAGGGGATAATTCACCCCTCCACTTT; cdr3_aa: CASQIGDNSPLHF
d_call: TRBD2; v_call: TRBV27; j_call: TRBJ2-2; clone_size: NA; cdr3_nt: TGTGCCAGCCGCAACAGCCCGGGGGGTTCTTATCCCGGGGAGCTGTTTTTT; cdr3_aa: CASRNSPGGSYPGELFF
d_call: NA; v_call: TRBV4-2; j_call: TRBJ1-2; clone_size: NA; cdr3_nt: TGTGCCAGCAGCCAAATCACAAATGCGAATGGCTACACCTTC; cdr3_aa: CASSQITNANGYTF
d_call: NA; v_call: TRBV7-2; j_call: TRBJ1-6; clone_size: once; cdr3_nt: TGTGCCAGCAGCTGGTCGTCTGTCAATTCACCCCTCCACTTT; cdr3_aa: CASSWSSVNSPLHF
d_call: NA; v_call: TRBV27; j_call: TRBJ2-2; clone_size: NA; cdr3_nt: TGTGCCAGCGCCCCCAGGGTATCCGGGGAGCTGTTTTTT; cdr3_aa: CASAPRVSGELFF
d_call: NA; v_call: TRBV6-6; j_call: TRBJ1-1; clone_size: NA; cdr3_nt: TGTGCCAGCAGGACACCAACTGAAGCTTTCTTT; cdr3_aa: CASRTPTEAFF
d_call: TRBD1; v_call: TRBV30; j_call: TRBJ2-7; clone_size: NA; cdr3_nt: TGTGCCTGGAGGGGAGACCGGGACAGGAGGTACGAGCAGTACTTC; cdr3_aa: CAWRGDRDRRYEQYF
d_call: NA; v_call: TRBV18; j_call: TRBJ1-1; clone_size: NA; cdr3_nt: TGTGCCAGCTCACCACCGGTAAAGCCGGAAGCTTTCTTT; cdr3_aa: CASSPPVKPEAFF
d_call: TRBD1; v_call: TRBV5-1; j_call: TRBJ1-6; clone_size: NA; cdr3_nt: TGCGCCAGCAGCACGCGGACAGGGGATAATTCACCCCTCCACTTT; cdr3_aa: CASSTRTGDNSPLHF
d_call: NA; v_call: TRBV4-2; j_call: TRBJ1-4; clone_size: NA; cdr3_nt: TGTGCCAGCAGCCAGCCCGAAGGACAGAATGAAAAACTGTTTTTT; cdr3_aa: CASSQPEGQNEKLFF
d_call: TRBD1; v_call: TRBV4-1; j_call: TRBJ1-1; clone_size: NA; cdr3_nt: TGCGCCAGCAGCCAAGGATACGGACAGGGACACACTGAAGCTTTCTTT; cdr3_aa: CASSQGYGQGHTEAFF
d_call: TRBD1; v_call: TRBV7-9; j_call: TRBJ1-2; clone_size: NA; cdr3_nt: TGTGCCAGCAGCCTTCAACAGGGGTATCCCTATGGCTACACCTTC; cdr3_aa: CASSLQQGYPYGYTF
d_call: TRBD1; v_call: TRBV19; j_call: TRBJ1-2; clone_size: NA; cdr3_nt: TGTGCCAGTAGTGGGATGGACAGGGCTAACTATGGCTACACCTTC; cdr3_aa: CASSGMDRANYGYTF
d_call: NA; v_call: TRBV7-2; j_call: TRBJ1-1; clone_size: NA; cdr3_nt: TGTGCCAGCAGCTTCAGGGTATCGACCACTGAAGCTTTCTTT; cdr3_aa: CASSFRVSTTEAFF
d_call: NA; v_call: TRBV28; j_call: TRBJ1-4; clone_size: NA; cdr3_nt: TGTGCCAGCAGTTTTGTGGGTGCAACTAATGAAAAACTGTTTTTT; cdr3_aa: CASSFVGATNEKLFF
d_call: NA; v_call: TRBV29-1; j_call: TRBJ1-5; clone_size: few; cdr3_nt: TGCAGCGTTGGGGGGAGCAATCAGCCCCAGCATTTT; cdr3_aa: CSVGGSNQPQHF
d_call: TRBD2; v_call: TRBV4-1; j_call: TRBJ2-5; clone_size: NA; cdr3_nt: TGCGCCAGCAGCCAAACTAGCGATGGGACCCAGTACTTC; cdr3_aa: CASSQTSDGTQYF
d_call: NA; v_call: TRBV10-3; j_call: TRBJ1-1; clone_size: NA; cdr3_nt: TGTGCCATCGGAACAGCCCCGAAGGCTGAAGCTTTCTTT; cdr3_aa: CAIGTAPKAEAFF
d_call: NA; v_call: TRBV7-6; j_call: TRBJ2-2; clone_size: few; cdr3_nt: TGTGCCAGCAGGGGGCCCGCTGGCACCGGGGAGCTGTTTTTT; cdr3_aa: CASRGPAGTGELFF
d_call: NA; v_call: TRBV5-4; j_call: TRBJ2-7; clone_size: NA; cdr3_nt: TGTGCCAGCAGCCTAGGGGGGGGACCTCGGGAGCAGTACTTC; cdr3_aa: CASSLGGGPREQYF
d_call: NA; v_call: TRBV10-3; j_call: TRBJ1-3; clone_size: NA; cdr3_nt: TGTGCCATCAGTGAGATAGGACGGAACTCTGGAAACACCATATATTTT; cdr3_aa: CAISEIGRNSGNTIYF
d_call: TRBD1; v_call: TRBV30; j_call: TRBJ1-1; clone_size: few; cdr3_nt: TGTGCCTGGAGCGCCGGTACAGGGGGTGAAGCTTTCTTT; cdr3_aa: CAWSAGTGGEAFF
d_call: TRBD1; v_call: TRBV19; j_call: TRBJ1-4; clone_size: NA; cdr3_nt: TGTGCAGGAGCTCAGGGGGGCGGCTCAAATGAAAAACTGTTTTTT; cdr3_aa: CAGAQGGGSNEKLFF
d_call: TRBD1; v_call: TRBV5-1; j_call: TRBJ2-4; clone_size: NA; cdr3_nt: TGCGCCAGCAGCGGATACGGACAGGGTAAAAACATTCAGTACTTC; cdr3_aa: CASSGYGQGKNIQYF
d_call: TRBD2; v_call: TRBV5-1; j_call: TRBJ2-1; clone_size: NA; cdr3_nt: TGCGCCAGCAGCTTGGCCCTCCTAGCGGGCAATGAGCAGTTCTTC; cdr3_aa: CASSLALLAGNEQFF
d_call: TRBD1; v_call: TRBV4-2; j_call: TRBJ1-6; clone_size: NA; cdr3_nt: TGTGCCAGCAGCCATCGAGGTGGGACAGGAGGTGGGTCACCCCTCCACTTT; cdr3_aa: CASSHRGGTGGGSPLHF
d_call: NA; v_call: TRBV5-4; j_call: TRBJ2-2; clone_size: few; cdr3_nt: TGTGCCAGCAGCTTGAGTTTTCTCGCAGGGAACACCGGGGAGCTGTTTTTT; cdr3_aa: CASSLSFLAGNTGELFF
d_call: TRBD1; v_call: TRBV6-1; j_call: TRBJ2-3; clone_size: NA; cdr3_nt: TGTGCCAGCAGACCCAGGGGGCTTTCCCCAGATACGCAGTATTTT; cdr3_aa: CASRPRGLSPDTQYF
d_call: NA; v_call: TRBV29-1; j_call: TRBJ1-5; clone_size: NA; cdr3_nt: TGCAGCGTTGAAGGAGGACCTAGCAATCAGCCCCAGCATTTT; cdr3_aa: CSVEGGPSNQPQHF
d_call: NA; v_call: TRBV30; j_call: TRBJ1-1; clone_size: few; cdr3_nt: TGTGCCTGGAGGGGGGTGGGGAGGGCTGAAGCTTTCTTT; cdr3_aa: CAWRGVGRAEAFF
d_call: TRBD2; v_call: TRBV9; j_call: TRBJ2-1; clone_size: few; cdr3_nt: TGTGCCAGCAGCTCCCTAGCGGGGGGTGGCAATGAGCAGTTCTTC; cdr3_aa: CASSSLAGGGNEQFF
d_call: TRBD1; v_call: TRBV2; j_call: TRBJ2-2; clone_size: NA; cdr3_nt: TGTGCCAGCAGTGAAGAACAGGGGGCGTTCGGGGAGCTGTTTTTT; cdr3_aa: CASSEEQGAFGELFF
d_call: NA; v_call: TRBV5-6; j_call: TRBJ1-2; clone_size: once; cdr3_nt: TGTGCCAGCAGCGGAAGACAGTATGGCTACACCTTC; cdr3_aa: CASSGRQYGYTF
d_call: NA; v_call: TRBV5-8; j_call: TRBJ1-5; clone_size: NA; cdr3_nt: TGTGCCAGCAGCTTACTGAAAGGTCAGCCCCAGCATTTT; cdr3_aa: CASSLLKGQPQHF
d_call: TRBD1; v_call: TRBV5-4; j_call: TRBJ2-1; clone_size: NA; cdr3_nt: TGTGCCAGCAGCTTGCGACAGGGTAGCGATGAGCAGTTCTTC; cdr3_aa: CASSLRQGSDEQFF
d_call: NA; v_call: TRBV4-1; j_call: TRBJ1-3; clone_size: few; cdr3_nt: TGCGCCAGCAGCCAAGAACGACTTTTAAACACCATATATTTT; cdr3_aa: CASSQERLLNTIYF
d_call: NA; v_call: TRBV19; j_call: TRBJ1-5; clone_size: NA; cdr3_nt: TGTGCCAGTGGCCAGGGGATTCAGCCCCAGCATTTT; cdr3_aa: CASGQGIQPQHF
d_call: TRBD1; v_call: TRBV6-6; j_call: TRBJ2-3; clone_size: NA; cdr3_nt: TGTGCCAGCAGGGGGACAGGGGGACCAGATACGCAGTATTTT; cdr3_aa: CASRGTGGPDTQYF
d_call: TRBD1; v_call: TRBV28; j_call: TRBJ2-5; clone_size: NA; cdr3_nt: TGTGCCAGCAGTTTATGGTCAGGGGGTCAGGAGACCCAGTACTTC; cdr3_aa: CASSLWSGGQETQYF
d_call: NA; v_call: TRBV6-1; j_call: TRBJ1-1; clone_size: NA; cdr3_nt: TGTGCCAGCAGTGTACTGGGGGCGACTTTAACTAACACTGAAGCTTTCTTT; cdr3_aa: CASSVLGATLTNTEAFF
d_call: NA; v_call: TRBV7-9; j_call: TRBJ1-1; clone_size: NA; cdr3_nt: TGTGCCAGCAGCTTAGCCGGGACAACGAACACTGAAGCTTTCTTT; cdr3_aa: CASSLAGTTNTEAFF
d_call: NA; v_call: TRBV6-5; j_call: TRBJ1-5; clone_size: NA; cdr3_nt: TGTGCCAGCAGTTACTCCGGGACCTTTAATCAGCCCCAGCATTTT; cdr3_aa: CASSYSGTFNQPQHF
d_call: NA; v_call: TRBV6-5; j_call: TRBJ1-5; clone_size: NA; cdr3_nt: TGTGCCAGCAGTCGGACAGTCAATCAGCCCCAGCATTTT; cdr3_aa: CASSRTVNQPQHF
d_call: NA; v_call: TRBV30; j_call: TRBJ2-7; clone_size: NA; cdr3_nt: TGTGCCTGGAGTGTACGGGGGGCGCGTGAGCAGTACTTC; cdr3_aa: CAWSVRGAREQYF